The 21 T cell receptor beta chains below come from one sample, sequenced in a study of blood T cell repertoires in COVID-19. This table comes from immunoSEQ multiplex PCR, and its TCRdb copy is limited to in-frame clones, with some not included. Of roughly 220,000 clones in the sample, around 84% were seen once. Sequenced sample: peripheral blood. These receptors were taken from a woman aged 60 to 75 who had recovered from COVID-19.

J is TRBJ2-5 and V is TRBV5-1; 13 bases fit TRBD2. Looked up from germline, CDR1 is SGHRS and CDR2 is YFSETQ. This CDR3 is built from 17 residues. Germline trimming cut 6 bases from V and 3 bases from J; bases unmatched to any gene: 11. The CDR3 DNA follows: TGCGCCAGCACCCGAGGCGAAACTAGCGGGGGGGAAGAGACCCAGTACTTC. Protein: CASTRGETSGGEETQYF.

The V gene is TRBV30, the J gene TRBJ1-6; D perhaps matches TRBD1 (5 bases). This CDR3 comprises 15 residues. Germline CDR1 is GTSNPN and CDR2 is SVGIG (reference sequence). Trimming removed 2 bases at V and 9 bases at J, with 17 bases between. For the CDR3, the DNA is TGTGCCTGGAGTTTTTCGGGACGCGGGACTTCACCCCTCCACTTT. Its protein is CAWSFSGRGTSPLHF.

The J gene is TRBJ2-2, the V gene TRBV2; 7 bases line up with TRBD2. V gave up 4 bases and J gave up 6 bases; unmatched junction bases: 5. The germline V gene has CDR1 SNHLY and CDR2 FYNNEI. The length of the CDR3 is 14 residues. In DNA, the CDR3 is TGTGCCAGCAGTGTACGACTAGCCGCCGGGGAGCTGTTTTTT. Translation: CASSVRLAAGELFF. Using reference TRBV2 and TRBJ2-2 for the parts outside the CDR3, the full variable domain is EPEVTQTPSHQVTQMGQEVILRCVPISNHLYFYWYRQILGQKVEFLVSFYNNEISEKSEIFDDQFSVERPDGSNFTLKIRSTKLEDSAMYFCASSVRLAAGELFFGEGSRLTVL.

This clone came up a few times. The gene calls are TRBV4-3 and TRBJ2-7; TRBD2 matches 7 bases. V shed 1 base, J shed 3 bases, and the junction held 3 bases outside the gene matches. Germline lookup yields CDR1 LGHNA and CDR2 YSLEER. The CDR3 has 14 amino acids. CDR3 in amino acids: CASSQGGGFYEQYF. Here the CDR3 DNA reads TGCGCCAGCAGCCAAGGCGGGGGATTCTACGAGCAGTACTTC.

This clone appeared once. The chain employs TRBV11-2 and TRBJ2-1; TRBD1 matches 9 bases. This CDR3 comprises 14 residues. Per germline, CDR1 SGHAT and CDR2 FQNNGV. V was pared by 5 bases and J by 7 bases, with 6 bases of the junction left unmatched. The CDR3 protein is CASSAYRGRNEQFF. In DNA form, the CDR3 reads TGTGCCAGCAGCGCATACAGGGGGCGGAATGAGCAGTTCTTC. The variable domain in full, completed from reference TRBV11-2 and TRBJ2-1, reads EAGVAQSPRYKIIEKRQSVAFWCNPISGHATLYWYQQILGQGPKLLIQFQNNGVVDDSQLPKDRFSAERLKGVDSTLKIQPAKLEDSAVYLCASSAYRGRNEQFFGPGTRLTVL.

The gene calls are TRBV2 and TRBJ1-2, with D possibly matching TRBD1 (5 bases). CDR1 is SNHLY and CDR2 is FYNNEI in the germline V gene. V lost 6 bases, J lost 8 bases, and 16 bases lay in between. CDR3 length: 13 residues. DNA of the CDR3: TGTGCCAGCAGCATTCAGGGTCTTCGGGGCTACACCTTC. Residues: CASSIQGLRGYTF.

The sample holds one count of this clone. The chain joins TRBV7-2 to TRBJ1-2, with D tentatively TRBD1 (6 bases). CDR3 length: 13 residues. The germline V gene encodes CDR1 SGHTA and CDR2 FQGNSA. V was shortened by 5 bases and J by 5 bases, with 12 bases between the two germline ends. In DNA form, the CDR3 reads TGTGCCAGCAGCGTTGGGCAGGGGTATGGCTACACCTTC. It yields the protein CASSVGQGYGYTF.

The chain uses TRBV7-2 and TRBJ2-2; tentatively, D is TRBD1 (5 bases). Trimming took 0 bases from V and 7 from J, leaving 12 bases between them. The germline V gene has CDR1 SGHTA and CDR2 FQGNSA. The CDR3 has 15 amino acids. CDR3 coding DNA: TGTGCCAGCAGCTTAGCGGTACAGGCAGTCGGGGAGCTGTTTTTT. Its translation is CASSLAVQAVGELFF.

This chain joins TRBV4-2 and TRBJ2-2, with TRBD2 matching 9 bases. J lost 0 bases, V lost 2 bases, and 13 bases had no gene match. CDR3 size: 20 residues. The germline CDR1 and CDR2 sequences are LGHNA and YNFKEQ. CDR3 amino acids: CASSQPMGGGAVSNTGELFF. The CDR3 DNA reads as TGTGCCAGCAGCCAACCCATGGGCGGGGGGGCCGTCTCGAACACCGGGGAGCTGTTTTTT.

In its sample, this clone was seen once. This chain links TRBV4-1 with TRBJ1-4; 7 bases fit TRBD1. This CDR3 is 13 amino acids long. The V and J ends lost 5 bases and 11 bases, in that order; junction bases with no gene match: 8. Germline CDR1 and CDR2: MGHRA and YSYEKL. CDR3 bases: TGCGCCAGCAGCTTCCTTCAGGGGGAGAAACTGTTTTTT. It is translated as CASSFLQGEKLFF.

The chain employs TRBV27 and TRBJ2-2, with a tentative D call TRBD2 (5 bases). With 3 bases removed from V and 7 bases from J, the gap between germline ends came to 15 bases. Per germline, CDR1 MNHEY and CDR2 SMNVEV (reference sequence). The CDR3 spans 15 residues. CDR3 in amino acids: CASSFLLGEGGELFF. The CDR3, as DNA: TGTGCCAGCAGTTTTCTACTAGGAGAGGGCGGGGAGCTGTTTTTT.

The genes are TRBV9 and TRBJ1-2, with 8 bases lining up with TRBD1. Germline-derived CDR1 and CDR2 are SGDLS and YYNGEE. The CDR3 spans 18 residues. V lost 4 bases to trimming and J lost 8 bases; unmatched junction nucleotides: 22. DNA of the CDR3: TGTGCCAGCAGCACTCCGGTGGGCGGACAGGGCGGATCTTACGGCTACACCTTC. Its protein product is CASSTPVGGQGGSYGYTF.

The CDR3 loop is CAASLGASNIQYF. For the CDR3, the DNA is TGTGCTGCCTCTCTTGGGGCCTCAAACATTCAGTACTTC. The V and J genes are TRBV12-5 and TRBJ2-4; TRBD1 might be the D (5 bases). The CDR3 loop spans 13 amino acids. CDR1 is LGHNT, CDR2 FRNRAP, per germline. Trimming cost V 11 bases and J 6 bases, with 17 bases left between them.

In DNA, the CDR3 is TGTGCCAGCAGCCCGCGACAGGGGGCTGACTATGGCTACACCTTC. This codes for CASSPRQGADYGYTF. The chain combines TRBV7-6 with TRBJ1-2; 10 bases fit TRBD1. V gave up 5 bases and J gave up 3 bases; unmatched junction bases: 6. The CDR3 spans 15 residues. CDR1 is SGHVS, CDR2 FNYEAQ, per germline.

This sequence joins TRBV19 and TRBJ1-2; 9 bases fit TRBD1. CDR1 is LNHDA, CDR2 SQIVND, per germline (reference sequence). CDR3 length: 17 amino acids. Trimming at V came to 1 base and at J to 4 bases, leaving 10 bases not matched to a gene. The CDR3 DNA follows: TGTGCCAGTAGTATAGGCCGGACAGGGGATAATAGCTATGGCTACACCTTC. Translated: CASSIGRTGDNSYGYTF.

V and J are TRBV4-3 and TRBJ2-2, with TRBD2 matching 9 bases. V was pared by 0 bases and J by 4 bases, with 3 bases of the junction left unmatched. This CDR3 is 16 amino acids long. Germline V gene lookup returns CDR1 LGHNA and CDR2 YSLEER. The CDR3 region is CASSQEAGGSTGELFF. CDR3 sequence (DNA): TGCGCCAGCAGCCAAGAGGCGGGGGGGAGCACCGGGGAGCTGTTTTTT.

This chain joins TRBV7-2 and TRBJ1-1, with unresolved D. V dropped 1 base and J dropped 1 base, with 7 bases sitting between them. Germline V gives CDR1 SGHTA, CDR2 FQGNSA. This CDR3 contains 14 residues. The CDR3 DNA reads TGTGCCAGCAGCTTAGGAGCAGGGAACACTGAAGCTTTCTTT. This codes for CASSLGAGNTEAFF.

This sequence joins TRBV30 and TRBJ2-1, with D perhaps TRBD1 (5 bases). Trimming took off 0 bases at V and 0 bases at J, with 12 bases between the two ends. The V gene's germline CDR1 is GTSNPN and CDR2 SVGIG (reference sequence). The CDR3 runs to 16 residues. The CDR3 sequence: CAWSVARTNSYNEQFF. The CDR3 nucleotides read TGTGCCTGGAGTGTAGCTCGGACAAACTCCTACAATGAGCAGTTCTTC.

This sequence joins TRBV7-9 and TRBJ2-7; 7 positions agree with TRBD2. CDR1 and CDR2 from the germline V gene are SEHNR and FQNEAQ (reference sequence). There are 13 residues in the CDR3. V gave up 4 bases and J gave up 7 bases; unmatched junction bases: 7. The chain's CDR3 is CASSSPGGWEQYF. The DNA of the CDR3 is TGTGCCAGCAGCTCCCCGGGGGGTTGGGAGCAGTACTTC.

This chain connects TRBV18 to TRBJ1-6; D remains ambiguous. With 6 bases removed from V and 10 bases from J, the gap between germline ends came to 16 bases. CDR3 size: 14 residues. Per the germline V gene, CDR1 is KGHSH and CDR2 is LQKENI. CDR3 loop: CASSSRPRESPLHF. The CDR3 nucleotides read TGTGCCAGCTCCTCCAGACCTCGGGAATCACCCCTCCACTTT. Filled out from reference TRBV18 and TRBJ1-6, the complete variable domain reads NAGVMQNPRHLVRRRGQEARLRCSPMKGHSHVYWYRQLPEEGLKFMVYLQKENIIDESGMPKERFSAEFPKEGPSILRIQQVVRGDSAAYFCASSSRPRESPLHFGNGTRLTVT.

The CDR3 DNA sequence: TGTGCCAGCAGGCCACAGACACACTATGGCTACACCTTC. As protein: CASRPQTHYGYTF. The rearrangement uses TRBV6-5 and TRBJ1-2; D unclear. CDR1 MNHEY and CDR2 SVGAGI come from the germline V gene. V was clipped by 6 bases and J by 3 bases, with 11 bases between them. The CDR3 runs to 13 residues.